This T cell receptor (beta chain) was sequenced for a study of T cell responses to AZD1222 COVID-19 vaccine. Generated by immunoSEQ multiplex PCR, the TCRdb table keeps only in-frame clones and is missing some. Of 150,000 to 200,000 clones listed, around nine tenths were seen once; the top ten hold 0.49%. CDR1 and CDR2 (germline): SGHAT, FQNNGV. The CDR3 length is 17 residues. V was clipped by 4 bases and J by 6 bases; unmatched bases: 15. This receptor was obtained from an adult in good health. The source material was peripheral blood, sampled on day 0 of AZD1222 vaccination. V gene TRBV11-2 combines with J gene TRBJ2-1, with 7 bases matching TRBD2. The CDR3: CASSSITGGSILNEQFF. CDR3 nucleotides: TGTGCCAGCAGCTCTATTACTGGCGGGAGTATTCTCAATGAGCAGTTCTTC.